This T cell receptor beta chain was retrieved from a study of blood T cell repertoires in COVID-19. Study context: PBMCs, B-cell-depleted T cells, or T cells provided the cDNA or gDNA that made up the material.

Germline loops: CDR1 SQVTM, CDR2 ANQGSEA. Unmatched junction bases numbered 10, after V lost 5 bases and J lost 3 bases. CDR3 length equals 14 residues. This table comes from immunoSEQ multiplex PCR, and its TCRdb copy is limited to in-frame clones, with some not included. The sample records 20,000 to 30,000 clones, around 92% being singletons. This clonotype was sampled from a human donor in a cohort sampled during active COVID-19. The chain has TRBV29-1 and TRBJ2-7; 7 positions agree with TRBD1. Sequencing was done on a sample of peripheral blood. In DNA form, the CDR3 reads TGCAGCGTTACGACAGGGCCCGGCGGCTACGAGCAGTACTTC. Translation gives CSVTTGPGGYEQYF.